These 17 T cell receptor delta chains came from one sample sequenced in a study of gamma-delta chains in newborns, infants, children. TCRdb processed the reads again with the CATT caller. The sample lists about 11,000 delta-chain clones; 9% to 10% were seen once. Sequenced material: blood. These receptors were taken from a child who was a newborn, infant or young child, either healthy, febrile or measles-vaccinated (not recorded which).

This clone appeared once. The chain combines TRDV1 with TRDJ3, with TRDD3 matching over 10 bases. The CDR3 consists of 22 residues. After removal of 5 bases from V and 0 bases from J, the junction contained 16 bases not matched to a gene. Germline CDR1 TSWWSYY, CDR2 QGS. CDR3 loop: CALGSPDTGGSSTSWDTRQMFF. Written as DNA, the CDR3 is TGTGCTCTTGGGAGCCCGGATACTGGGGGATCCTCCACCTCCTGGGACACCCGACAGATGTTTTTC.

This clone turned up a few times. The identical CDR3 is also encoded by other nucleotide sequences in the sample. This chain uses TRDV2 with TRDJ1; 10 nucleotides line up with TRDD3. Germline V lookup: CDR1 GEAIGNYY, CDR2 EKD. The CDR3 has 21 residues. The trim removed 3 bases at V and 0 bases at J, leaving 21 bases unmatched. The CDR3 nucleotides read TGTGCCTGTGACCCCCTCCCCCGTACTGGGGGATTAAGTGAGAACACCGATAAACTCATCTTT. This encodes CACDPLPRTGGLSENTDKLIF.

By share, this clone ranks as medium-sized. The chain is built from TRDV2 and TRDJ3; maybe TRDD3 (6 bases). Between the trimmed V and J ends, which lost 1 base and 3 bases, there was a span of 12 bases. From germline, CDR1 is GEAIGNYY and CDR2 EKD. This CDR3 spans 17 amino acids. CDR3 region: CACDTVTGNWDTRQMFF. CDR3 sequence (DNA): TGTGCCTGTGACACGGTTACTGGGAACTGGGACACCCGACAGATGTTTTTC.

This chain joins TRDV2 and TRDJ3, with 8 bases aligning to TRDD3. From germline, CDR1 is GEAIGNYY and CDR2 EKD. Trimming took 3 bases from V and 0 from J; bases not matched to a gene: 15. This CDR3 is 21 amino acids long. The CDR3 nucleotides are TGTGCCTGTGACTTCACTGGGGGCCAAGGGGGACGCTCCTGGGACACCCGACAGATGTTTTTC. Amino acid sequence: CACDFTGGQGGRSWDTRQMFF.

V and J are TRDV2 and TRDJ1, with 8 positions matching TRDD3. With V trimmed by 3 bases and J by 0 bases, 8 bases remained unmatched. The germline V gene has CDR1 GEAIGNYY and CDR2 EKD. The CDR3 has 16 residues. The CDR3 bases are TGTGCCTGTGACCGACTGGGGGCCTCGTACACCGATAAACTCATCTTT. Its translation is CACDRLGASYTDKLIF.

This clone was picked up a small number of times. Different DNA sequences within this sample yield the same CDR3. V gene TRDV2 combines with J gene TRDJ3, with TRDD3 as a possible D gene (6 bases). CDR1 and CDR2 from the germline V gene are GEAIGNYY and EKD. Deletions cut 0 bases from V and 0 bases from J, with 14 bases between. The CDR3 consists of 19 residues. CDR3 bases: TGTGCCTGTGACACCCTCGGGGATTCGAGCTCCTGGGACACCCGACAGATGTTTTTC. The encoded protein is CACDTLGDSSSWDTRQMFF.

The V and J genes are TRDV2 and TRDJ1, with 13 nucleotides matching TRDD3. V lost 3 bases and J lost 0; bases outside the gene matches: 12. This CDR3 is built from 19 residues. The germline gives CDR1 GEAIGNYY, CDR2 EKD. Here the CDR3 reads CACDAVLGDTGTYTDKLIF. In DNA, the CDR3 is TGTGCCTGTGACGCAGTACTGGGGGATACGGGGACCTACACCGATAAACTCATCTTT.

This clone was seen only a few times. The chain combines TRAV29/DV5 with TRDJ1; TRDD3 agrees at 8 bases. The CDR3 sequence is 21 residues long. The V gene's germline CDR1 is NSMFDY and CDR2 ISSIKDK. Trimming at V came to 0 bases and at J to 0 bases, leaving 22 bases not matched to a gene. The CDR3 protein is CAASGLTASAIWGIYTDKLIF. The CDR3 nucleotides read TGTGCAGCAAGCGGACTTACCGCTTCCGCTATTTGGGGGATTTACACCGATAAACTCATCTTT.

This clone was counted only a few times. Given a far larger clone just one base away, this is likely a sequencing read error. This chain joins TRDV2 and TRDJ3; 10 nucleotides agree with TRDD3. Germline V gene data show CDR1 as GEAIGNYY and CDR2 as EKD. This CDR3 is 17 amino acids long. CDR3 region: CACDSTGGSWGTRQMFF. The DNA of the CDR3 is TGTGCCTGTGACAGTACTGGGGGATCCTGGGGCACCCGACAGATGTTTTTC.

Remarks on this clone: TCRdb's protein sequence differs at residue 8 from the translated DNA; the protein presented here follows the DNA. This rearrangement joins TRDV2 to TRDJ3, with 8 bases identical to TRDD3. CDR1 is GEAIGNYY, CDR2 EKD, per germline. J lost 0 bases, V lost 8 bases, and 14 bases had no gene match. This CDR3 is built from 19 residues. In DNA form, the CDR3 reads TGTGCCTCCTCGAGACTGGGGGCCCCTAGCTCCTGGGACACCCGACAGATGTTTTTC. Its translation: CASSRLGAPSSWDTRQMFF.

This chain uses TRAV29/DV5 with TRDJ1, with D possibly matching TRDD3 (6 bases). The V end lost 5 bases, the J end lost 6 bases, and 20 bases lay between the germline ends. Germline lookup yields CDR1 NSMFDY and CDR2 ISSIKDK. The CDR3 spans 14 residues. The CDR3 reads CAASSCLGNNKLIF. CDR3 DNA: TGTGCAGCCTCTTCGTGTCTGGGGAACAATAAACTCATCTTT.

The table lists this clone with a few counts. This sequence may be a read error, since a much larger clone differs from it by one base. The CDR3 DNA reads TGTGCCTGTGACACCGTTTTACTGGGGGATACGAATACACTCATCTTT. Protein sequence: CACDTVLLGDTNTLIF. The rearrangement uses TRDV2 and TRDJ1, with 13 positions matching TRDD3. The CDR3 runs 16 residues. V lost 0 bases, J lost 10 bases, and 10 bases stayed unmatched. Germline V lookup: CDR1 GEAIGNYY, CDR2 EKD.

The V gene is TRDV2, the J gene TRDJ1; 8 positions agree with TRDD3. With V trimmed by 3 bases and J by 0 bases, 23 bases remained unmatched. Germline V gene lookup returns CDR1 GEAIGNYY and CDR2 EKD. This CDR3 spans 21 amino acids. This CDR3 reads CACDPVALPAGDKRDTDKLIF. The DNA for the CDR3 is TGTGCCTGTGACCCCGTGGCCCTCCCGGCGGGGGATAAAAGGGACACCGATAAACTCATCTTT.

This clone was observed a handful of times. The chain has TRDV2 and TRDJ1; 7 bases align to TRDD3. J lost 1 base, V lost 3 bases, and 16 bases had no gene match. Germline loops: CDR1 GEAIGNYY, CDR2 EKD. The CDR3 is 18 residues long. The CDR3 DNA sequence: TGTGCCTGTGACTCCCTCTTACTGAGGGATACTTTCACCGATAAACTCATCTTT. As protein: CACDSLLLRDTFTDKLIF.

This clone showed up just a few times. The chain combines TRDV2 with TRDJ3, with D possibly TRDD3 on 6 matching bases. The CDR3 is 19 amino acids. Germline CDR1 reads GEAIGNYY; CDR2 reads EKD. Between the trimmed V and J ends, which lost 0 bases and 0 bases, there was a span of 14 bases. The CDR3 DNA sequence: TGTGCCTGTGACACCGTCGGGGGGACTAGCTCCTGGGACACCCGACAGATGTTTTTC. As protein: CACDTVGGTSSWDTRQMFF.

This chain uses TRDV2 with TRDJ1; TRDD3 agrees at 13 bases. The CDR3 is made up of 19 amino acids. In germline, CDR1 is GEAIGNYY, CDR2 EKD. The junction had 16 bases not matched to a gene; V was cut back by 3 bases and J by 4 bases. CDR3 in DNA: TGTGCCTGTGACTTACTGGGGGATACGCGAGACAGGGGAATCGATAAACTCATCTTT. The encoded protein is CACDLLGDTRDRGIDKLIF.

This clone was counted a few times. The likely explanation is a read error, given a far larger clone one base away. The same CDR3 can be traced to other DNA sequences in this sample. The CDR3 DNA is TGTGCCTGCGACACCTGGGGACTCATTTCCCATTCCTGGGACACCCGACAGATGTTTTTC. The encoded protein is CACDTWGLISHSWDTRQMFF. The J gene is TRDJ3, the V gene TRDV2; D perhaps matches TRDD3 (6 bases). The CDR3 spans 20 residues. Germline V gene sequence: CDR1 GEAIGNYY, CDR2 EKD.